This T cell receptor (beta chain) emerged from a study of glioma-infiltrating T cells after dendritic cell vaccination. Across the whole study: At biweekly intervals, patients got three intradermal dendritic cell vaccine injections.

Up to 2 ug genomic DNA was used for TCRB CDR3 amplification. The primer mix had 60 V beta and 13 J beta primers. Some clones are missing from TCRdb's copy, which holds only in-frame ones; the method was immunoSEQ multiplex PCR. The sample holds over 80,000 clones, roughly 90% seen once. V lost 3 bases, J lost 4 bases, and 0 bases stayed unmatched. The CDR3 is 13 amino acids. CDR1 is LNHDA and CDR2 is SQIVND in the germline V gene (reference sequence). This chain uses TRBV19 with TRBJ1-5; TRBD1 aligns across 7 bases. This sequence originates from a human donor with glioblastoma. Sequenced here: blood, sampled before dendritic cell vaccination. CDR3 sequence (DNA): TGTGCCAGTAGTATGACAGGGAATCAGCCCCAGCATTTT. It specifies CASSMTGNQPQHF.